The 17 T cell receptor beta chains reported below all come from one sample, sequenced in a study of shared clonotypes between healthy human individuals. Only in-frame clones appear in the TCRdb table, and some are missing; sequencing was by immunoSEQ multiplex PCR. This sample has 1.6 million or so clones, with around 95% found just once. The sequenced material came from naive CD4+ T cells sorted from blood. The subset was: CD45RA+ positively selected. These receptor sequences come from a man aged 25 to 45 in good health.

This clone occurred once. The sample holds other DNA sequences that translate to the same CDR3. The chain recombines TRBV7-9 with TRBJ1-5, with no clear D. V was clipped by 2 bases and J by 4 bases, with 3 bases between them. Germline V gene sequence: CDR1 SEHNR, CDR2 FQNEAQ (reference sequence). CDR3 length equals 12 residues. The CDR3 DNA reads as TGTGCCAGCAGCTTATTGAATCAGCCCCAGCATTTT. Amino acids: CASSLLNQPQHF.

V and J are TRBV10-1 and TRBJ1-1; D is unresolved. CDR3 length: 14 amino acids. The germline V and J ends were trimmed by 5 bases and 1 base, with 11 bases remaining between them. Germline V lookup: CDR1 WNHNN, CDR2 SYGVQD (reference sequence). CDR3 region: CASSRKRENTEAFF. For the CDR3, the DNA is TGCGCCAGCAGTCGAAAGAGGGAGAACACTGAAGCTTTCTTT.

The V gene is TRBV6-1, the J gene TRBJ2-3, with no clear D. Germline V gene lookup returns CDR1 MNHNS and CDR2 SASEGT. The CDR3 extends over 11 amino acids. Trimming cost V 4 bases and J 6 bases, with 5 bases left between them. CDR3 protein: CASSAHDTQYF. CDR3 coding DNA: TGTGCCAGCAGTGCACACGATACGCAGTATTTT.

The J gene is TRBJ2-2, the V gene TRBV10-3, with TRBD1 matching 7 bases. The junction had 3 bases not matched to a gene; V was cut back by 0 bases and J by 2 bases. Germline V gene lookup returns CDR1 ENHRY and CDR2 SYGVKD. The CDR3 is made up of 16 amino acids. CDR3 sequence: CAISESTGINTGELFF. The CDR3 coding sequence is TGTGCCATCAGTGAGTCGACAGGGATCAACACCGGGGAGCTGTTTTTT.

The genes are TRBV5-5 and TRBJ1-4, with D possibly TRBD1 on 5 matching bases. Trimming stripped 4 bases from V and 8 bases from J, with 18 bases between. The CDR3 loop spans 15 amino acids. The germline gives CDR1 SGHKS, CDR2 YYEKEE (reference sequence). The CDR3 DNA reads TGTGCCAGCAGCACGATTACGGGGCCGAAGGAAAAACTGTTTTTT. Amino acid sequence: CASSTITGPKEKLFF.

Here the CDR3 DNA reads TGTGCCAGCCGGATAGGGACAGGGGCAGGGGACACTGAAGCTTTCTTT. Its translation is CASRIGTGAGDTEAFF. The V and J genes are TRBV18 and TRBJ1-1; 10 bases are shared with TRBD1. V trimming: 8 bases; J trimming: 3 bases; junction bases outside the gene matches: 12. The CDR3 loop spans 16 amino acids. Germline V gene sequence: CDR1 KGHSH, CDR2 LQKENI.

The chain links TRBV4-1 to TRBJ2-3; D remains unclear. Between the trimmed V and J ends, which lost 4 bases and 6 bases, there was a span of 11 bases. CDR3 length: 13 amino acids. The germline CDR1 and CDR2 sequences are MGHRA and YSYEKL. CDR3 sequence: CASSLAVPDTQYF. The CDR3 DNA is TGCGCCAGCAGCCTAGCCGTTCCCGATACGCAGTATTTT.

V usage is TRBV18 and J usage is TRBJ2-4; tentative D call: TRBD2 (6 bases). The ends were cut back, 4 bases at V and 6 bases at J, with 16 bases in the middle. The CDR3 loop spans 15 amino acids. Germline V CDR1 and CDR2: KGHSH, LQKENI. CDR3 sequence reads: CASSLYAGSGNIQYF. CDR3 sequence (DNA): TGTGCCAGCTCACTATACGCGGGATCGGGAAACATTCAGTACTTC.

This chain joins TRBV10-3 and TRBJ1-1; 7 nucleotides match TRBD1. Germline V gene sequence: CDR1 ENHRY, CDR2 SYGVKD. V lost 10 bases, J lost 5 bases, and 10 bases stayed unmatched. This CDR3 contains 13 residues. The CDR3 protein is CATHDRDGTEAFF. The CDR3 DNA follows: TGTGCCACTCACGACAGGGACGGGACTGAAGCTTTCTTT.

The CDR3 coding sequence is TGTGCCAGCAGCTTATATGGGGCTTTTCGTAACACTGAAGCTTTCTTT. This translates into CASSLYGAFRNTEAFF. The chain carries TRBV7-8 and TRBJ1-1; D is possibly TRBD1 (5 bases). V lost 2 bases and J 2 bases, leaving 15 bases between the germline ends. This CDR3 is 16 amino acids long. Germline V gene data show CDR1 as SGHVS and CDR2 as FQNEAQ.

CDR3 loop: CASSPPSPGGIYEQYF. In nucleotides, the CDR3 is TGTGCCAGCTCACCACCGTCACCAGGGGGCATCTACGAGCAGTACTTC. This sequence joins TRBV18 and TRBJ2-7, with 8 bases lining up with TRBD1. The CDR3 is 16 residues long. After removal of 0 bases from V and 3 bases from J, the junction contained 7 bases not matched to a gene. Germline V gives CDR1 KGHSH, CDR2 LQKENI.

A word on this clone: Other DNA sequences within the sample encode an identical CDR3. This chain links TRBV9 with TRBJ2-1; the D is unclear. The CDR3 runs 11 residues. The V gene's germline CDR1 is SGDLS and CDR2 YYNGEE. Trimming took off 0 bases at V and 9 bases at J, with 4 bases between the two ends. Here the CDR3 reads CASSVGIEQFF. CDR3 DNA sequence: TGTGCCAGCAGCGTAGGAATTGAGCAGTTCTTC.

The CDR3 DNA follows: TGTGCCAGCAGCTTAGCGCTAGCGGGATTTCTCAATGAGCAGTTCTTC. Amino acids: CASSLALAGFLNEQFF. The J gene is TRBJ2-1, the V gene TRBV7-9, with 9 bases that match TRBD2. V was clipped by 0 bases and J by 6 bases; unmatched bases: 6. Germline CDR1 is SEHNR and CDR2 is FQNEAQ (reference sequence). CDR3 length: 16 amino acids.

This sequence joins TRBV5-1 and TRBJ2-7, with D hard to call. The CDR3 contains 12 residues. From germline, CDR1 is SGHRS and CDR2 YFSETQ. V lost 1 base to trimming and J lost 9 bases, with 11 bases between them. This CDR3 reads CASSLRPARQYF. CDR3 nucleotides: TGCGCCAGCAGCTTGAGACCCGCTCGGCAGTACTTC.

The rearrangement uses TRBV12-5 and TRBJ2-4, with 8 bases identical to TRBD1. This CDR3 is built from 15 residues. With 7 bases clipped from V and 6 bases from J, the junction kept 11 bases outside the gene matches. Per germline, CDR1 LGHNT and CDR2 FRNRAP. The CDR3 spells CASDSRGLVRNIQYF. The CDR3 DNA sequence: TGTGCTAGTGACTCCAGGGGGCTCGTACGAAACATTCAGTACTTC.

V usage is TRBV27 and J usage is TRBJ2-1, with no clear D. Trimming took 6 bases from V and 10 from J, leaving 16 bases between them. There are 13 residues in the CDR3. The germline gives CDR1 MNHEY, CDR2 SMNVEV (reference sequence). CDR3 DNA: TGTGCCAGCAGGCCGCATCGCGACGGGGAGCAGTTCTTC. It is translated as CASRPHRDGEQFF.

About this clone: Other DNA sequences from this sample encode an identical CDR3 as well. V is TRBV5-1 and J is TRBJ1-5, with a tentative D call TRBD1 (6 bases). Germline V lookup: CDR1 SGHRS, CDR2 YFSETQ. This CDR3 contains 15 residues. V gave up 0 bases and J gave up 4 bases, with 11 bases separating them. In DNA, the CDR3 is TGCGCCAGCAGCTTGGAGACAGGTGGGAATCAGCCCCAGCATTTT. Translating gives CASSLETGGNQPQHF.